Below, one TCR beta chain is given with its context. The germline CDR1 and CDR2 sequences are SEHNR and FQNEAQ (reference sequence). The V gene lost 0 bases and the J gene lost 10 bases, with 12 bases spanning the gap. The CDR3 runs 13 residues. This record belongs to a study of molecular identifiers for immune sequencing clone quantification. TCRdb reprocessed the PCR reads with MiXCR, giving one entry per CDR3 protein. The sample has about 320,000 distinct CDR3 sequences; roughly 24% are singletons. This TCR came from a human donor in good health. Some libraries in this study had Jurkat cell RNA spiked in. The sequencing sample was made of naive CD8+ T cells from blood, with Jurkat cell RNA spiked in. Subset given: FACS-sorted CD8+CD4-CCR7+CD45RA+ naive T cells. The rearrangement links TRBV7-9 to TRBJ1-1, with unresolved D. The CDR3 DNA sequence: TGTGCCAGCAGCTTAGCCTTAGACTGGGGAGCTTTCTTT. It is translated as CASSLALDWGAFF.